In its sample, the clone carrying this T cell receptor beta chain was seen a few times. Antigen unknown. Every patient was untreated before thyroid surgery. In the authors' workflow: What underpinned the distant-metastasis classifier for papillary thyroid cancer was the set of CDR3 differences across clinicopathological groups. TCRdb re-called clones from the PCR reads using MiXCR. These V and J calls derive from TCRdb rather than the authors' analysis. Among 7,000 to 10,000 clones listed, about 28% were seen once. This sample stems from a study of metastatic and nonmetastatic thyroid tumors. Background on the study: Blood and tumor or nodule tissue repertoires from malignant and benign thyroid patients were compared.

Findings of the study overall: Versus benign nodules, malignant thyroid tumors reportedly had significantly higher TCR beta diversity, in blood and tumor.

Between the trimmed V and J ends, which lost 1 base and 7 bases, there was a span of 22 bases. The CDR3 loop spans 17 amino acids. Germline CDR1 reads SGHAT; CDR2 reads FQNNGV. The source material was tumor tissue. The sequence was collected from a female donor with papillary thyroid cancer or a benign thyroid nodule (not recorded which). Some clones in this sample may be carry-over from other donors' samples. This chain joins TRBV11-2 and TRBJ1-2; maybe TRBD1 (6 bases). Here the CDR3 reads CASSLVFLQGNMGGYTF. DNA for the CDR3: TGTGCCAGCAGCTTAGTTTTCCTTCAGGGGAACATGGGTGGCTACACCTTC.